These 17 T cell receptor beta chains came from one sample sequenced in a study of shared clonotypes between healthy human individuals. Measured with immunoSEQ multiplex PCR; TCRdb has only the in-frame clones, and not every one. The repertoire holds 2 million to 2.5 million clones, with just over 90% as singletons. Sequenced: naive CD4+ T cells from PBMCs. The subset here: CD45RA+ positively selected. These receptors were obtained from a man between 18 and 29 years old in good health. Some clones in this sample may be carry-over from other donors' samples.

This sequence joins TRBV5-1 and TRBJ1-2; D is ambiguous. CDR3 size: 14 residues. CDR1 is SGHRS and CDR2 is YFSETQ in the germline V gene. The V and J ends lost 5 bases and 6 bases respectively, with 17 bases between them. The CDR3 is CASRPFESLDGYTF. The CDR3 coding sequence is TGCGCCAGCAGGCCCTTTGAGAGTCTCGATGGCTACACCTTC.

The chain uses TRBV19 and TRBJ2-2; D is tentatively TRBD1 or TRBD2 (5 bases each). The ends were cut back, 5 bases at V and 4 bases at J, with 14 bases in the middle. CDR1 is LNHDA and CDR2 is SQIVND in the germline V gene (reference sequence). This CDR3 is built from 15 residues. The CDR3 sequence: CASSGPGRTTGELFF. DNA of the CDR3: TGTGCCAGTAGTGGGCCGGGACGGACCACCGGGGAGCTGTTTTTT.

V usage is TRBV6-1 and J usage is TRBJ1-2; D ambiguous. V lost 3 bases and J lost 9, with 17 bases in between. The CDR3 contains 14 residues. The germline gives CDR1 MNHNS, CDR2 SASEGT. The CDR3 reads CASSDRPDRMSYTF. The DNA of the CDR3 is TGTGCCAGCAGTGACAGGCCTGATCGAATGAGCTACACCTTC.

This rearrangement joins TRBV23-1 to TRBJ1-2, with D perhaps matching TRBD1 (6 bases). TRBV23-1 is identified as an open reading frame with a role that is uncertain. With 9 bases removed from V and 6 bases from J, the gap between germline ends came to 20 bases. There are 14 residues in the CDR3. CDR3 in DNA: TGCGCCAGGGAGGGTCCGGGGGCGCGGAATGGCTACACCTTC. Its protein is CAREGPGARNGYTF.

The rearrangement links TRBV28 to TRBJ2-7; D remains unclear. Germline CDR1 MDHEN, CDR2 SYDVKM. The germline V and J ends were trimmed by 6 bases and 7 bases, with 22 bases remaining between them. There are 15 residues in the CDR3. Written as DNA, the CDR3 is TGTGCCAGCAGCCCGGCAGAGGTTTCGCGCGCGGAGCAGTACTTC. It specifies CASSPAEVSRAEQYF.

The rearrangement links TRBV4-3 to TRBJ1-2; 11 bases align to TRBD1. The CDR3 has 14 residues. Germline V gene data show CDR1 as LGHNA and CDR2 as YSLEER. The J segment lost 6 bases and the V segment lost 4 bases, leaving 4 bases of the junction unmatched. The CDR3 DNA sequence: TGCGCCAGCAGCCCGGACAGGGGGCGCGATGGCTACACCTTC. Amino acid sequence: CASSPDRGRDGYTF.

This rearrangement joins TRBV4-3 to TRBJ2-5; D perhaps matches TRBD1 (5 bases). The CDR3 spans 15 residues. Trimming took 4 bases from V and 4 from J, leaving 16 bases between them. From germline, CDR1 is LGHNA and CDR2 YSLEER. The CDR3 DNA sequence: TGCGCCAGCAGCCCGCTCGTAGGGGTTGGAGAGACCCAGTACTTC. This gives the protein CASSPLVGVGETQYF.

The V call is TRBV5-1, the J call TRBJ1-2; D possibly corresponds to TRBD1 (6 bases). V gave up 0 bases and J gave up 3 bases, with 9 bases separating them. The CDR3 is made up of 14 amino acids. Germline loops: CDR1 SGHRS, CDR2 YFSETQ. This CDR3 reads CASSLDRADYGYTF. CDR3 nucleotides: TGCGCCAGCAGCTTGGACAGGGCGGACTATGGCTACACCTTC.

V is TRBV7-8 and J is TRBJ2-7; no clear D gene. Per germline, CDR1 SGHVS and CDR2 FQNEAQ. The CDR3 spans 12 residues. Trimming left V 4 bases short and J 6 bases short, with 10 bases between. The CDR3 coding sequence is TGTGCCAGCAGCTGGGCCAAGGGCGAGCAGTACTTC. Its translation is CASSWAKGEQYF.

The chain combines TRBV27 with TRBJ1-3, with D perhaps TRBD1 (6 bases). The germline CDR1 and CDR2 sequences are MNHEY and SMNVEV (reference sequence). V lost 4 bases and J lost 4, with 8 bases in between. This CDR3 has 13 amino acids. CDR3 in amino acids: CASSSGQGNTIYF. The DNA of the CDR3 is TGTGCCAGCAGTTCTGGACAGGGAAACACCATATATTTT.

Worth noting for this clone: Additional DNA sequences in this sample encode the identical CDR3. The rearrangement joins TRBV5-4 to TRBJ2-5; the D gene is possibly TRBD2 (5 bases). The CDR3 has 13 amino acids. The germline V and J ends were trimmed by 0 bases and 5 bases, with 8 bases remaining between them. Germline CDR1 and CDR2: SGHNT and YYREEE (reference sequence). The CDR3 DNA reads as TGTGCCAGCAGCTTGGCGGGATTGGAGACCCAGTACTTC. As protein: CASSLAGLETQYF.

J is TRBJ2-1 and V is TRBV6-6; D perhaps matches TRBD2 (5 bases). Looked up from germline, CDR1 is MNHNY and CDR2 is SVGAGI (reference sequence). V was shortened by 6 bases and J by 9 bases, with 15 bases between the two germline ends. This CDR3 region has 13 residues. The CDR3 coding sequence is TGTGCCAGCAGCCACCAACGTGGAGGTGAGCAGTTCTTC. Translated: CASSHQRGGEQFF.

The chain has TRBV18 and TRBJ2-3; D not resolved. Germline V gene lookup returns CDR1 KGHSH and CDR2 LQKENI. Trimming left V 0 bases short and J 6 bases short, with 7 bases between. The CDR3 spans 13 residues. This CDR3 is CASSPPAVDTQYF. The CDR3 DNA sequence: TGTGCCAGCTCACCACCGGCGGTGGATACGCAGTATTTT.

The V and J genes are TRBV6-6 and TRBJ2-7, with 8 bases identical to TRBD1. Germline V lookup: CDR1 MNHNY, CDR2 SVGAGI (reference sequence). The CDR3 consists of 15 residues. The V and J ends lost 0 bases and 3 bases, in that order; junction bases with no gene match: 4. The DNA of the CDR3 is TGTGCCAGCAGTTACTCGAGACAGGGGCTCTACGAGCAGTACTTC. As protein: CASSYSRQGLYEQYF.

The rearrangement links TRBV11-2 to TRBJ2-6, with D perhaps being TRBD1 or TRBD2 (5 bases each). CDR1 is SGHAT and CDR2 is FQNNGV in the germline V gene. The CDR3 totals 16 residues. Trimming took off 8 bases at V and 0 bases at J, with 14 bases between the two ends. In nucleotides, the CDR3 is TGTGCCAGCGTGGGGACGTCGGTCTCTGGGGCCAACGTCCTGACTTTC. Its translation: CASVGTSVSGANVLTF.

The chain employs TRBV28 and TRBJ2-1, with 14 bases matching TRBD2. The CDR3 loop spans 16 amino acids. The ends lost 5 bases at V and 8 bases at J; junction bases unmatched: 8. CDR1 MDHEN and CDR2 SYDVKM come from the germline V gene. CDR3 DNA: TGTGCCAGCAGTCCCTACGCGACTAGCGGGAGGGATGAGCAGTTCTTC. It codes for CASSPYATSGRDEQFF.

This chain uses TRBV5-1 with TRBJ2-7; a possible D gene is TRBD2 (6 bases). The germline V gene encodes CDR1 SGHRS and CDR2 YFSETQ. CDR3 length: 13 amino acids. The V end was cut by 7 bases, the J end by 6 bases, with 17 bases between. The CDR3 sequence: CASGPSAEGEQYF. CDR3 coding DNA: TGCGCCAGCGGGCCATCTGCGGAGGGCGAGCAGTACTTC.